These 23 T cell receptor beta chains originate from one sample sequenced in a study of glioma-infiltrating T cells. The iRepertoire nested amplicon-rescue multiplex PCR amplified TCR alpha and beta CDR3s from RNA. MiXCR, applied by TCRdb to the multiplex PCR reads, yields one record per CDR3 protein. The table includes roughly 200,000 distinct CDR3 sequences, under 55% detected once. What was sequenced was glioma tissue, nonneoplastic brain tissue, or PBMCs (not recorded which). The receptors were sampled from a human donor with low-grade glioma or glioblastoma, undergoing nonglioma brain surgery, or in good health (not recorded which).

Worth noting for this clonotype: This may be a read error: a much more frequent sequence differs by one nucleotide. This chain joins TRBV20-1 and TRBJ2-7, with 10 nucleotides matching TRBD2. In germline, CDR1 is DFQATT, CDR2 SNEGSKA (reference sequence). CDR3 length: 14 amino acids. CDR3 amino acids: CRATRTSGTYEEYF. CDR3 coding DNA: TGCAGGGCTACTAGGACTAGCGGAACTTACGAGGAGTACTTC.

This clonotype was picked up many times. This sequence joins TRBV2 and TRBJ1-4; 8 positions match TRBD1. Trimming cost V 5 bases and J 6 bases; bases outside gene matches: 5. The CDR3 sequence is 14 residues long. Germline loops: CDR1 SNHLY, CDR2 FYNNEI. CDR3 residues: CASSWTGTDEKLFF. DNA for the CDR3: TGTGCCAGCAGTTGGACAGGGACGGATGAAAAACTGTTTTTT. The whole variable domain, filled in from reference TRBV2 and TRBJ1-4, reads EPEVTQTPSHQVTQMGQEVILRCVPISNHLYFYWYRQILGQKVEFLVSFYNNEISEKSEIFDDQFSVERPDGSNFTLKIRSTKLEDSAMYFCASSWTGTDEKLFFGSGTQLSVL.

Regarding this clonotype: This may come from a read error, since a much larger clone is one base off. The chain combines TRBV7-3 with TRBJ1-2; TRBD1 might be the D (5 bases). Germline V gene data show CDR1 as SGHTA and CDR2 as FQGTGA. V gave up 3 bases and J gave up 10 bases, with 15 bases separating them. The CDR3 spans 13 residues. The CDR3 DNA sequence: TGTGCCAGCAGCTTTGAGACAGTGGGGTCCTACACCTTC. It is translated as CASSFETVGSYTF. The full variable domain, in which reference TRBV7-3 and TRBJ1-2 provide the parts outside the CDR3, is GAGVSQTPSNKVTEKGKYVELRCDPISGHTALYWYRQSLGQGPEFLIYFQGTGAADDSGLPNDRFFAVRPEGSVSTLKIQRTERGDSAVYLCASSFETVGSYTFGSGTRLTVV.

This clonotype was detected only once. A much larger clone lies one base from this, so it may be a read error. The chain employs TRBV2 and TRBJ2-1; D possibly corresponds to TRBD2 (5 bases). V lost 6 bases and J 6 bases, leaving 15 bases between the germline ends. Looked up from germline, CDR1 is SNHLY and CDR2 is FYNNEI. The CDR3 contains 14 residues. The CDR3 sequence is CASRAGKVINEQFF. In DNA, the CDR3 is TGTGCCAGCAGAGCCGGGAAAGTCATCAATGAGCAGTTCTTC.

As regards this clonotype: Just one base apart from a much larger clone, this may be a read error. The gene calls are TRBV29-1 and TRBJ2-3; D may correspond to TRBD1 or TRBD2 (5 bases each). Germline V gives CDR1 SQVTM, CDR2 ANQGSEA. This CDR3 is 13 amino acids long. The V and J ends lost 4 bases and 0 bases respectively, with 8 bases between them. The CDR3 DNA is TGCAGCGTTGTATGGGGGAGCACAGATACGCAGTATTTT. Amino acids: CSVVWGSTDTQYF.

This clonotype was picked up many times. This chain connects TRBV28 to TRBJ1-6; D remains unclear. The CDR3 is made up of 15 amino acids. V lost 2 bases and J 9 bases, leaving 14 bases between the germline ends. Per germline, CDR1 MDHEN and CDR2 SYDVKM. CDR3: CASSLEPGRTSPLHF. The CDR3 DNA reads TGTGCCAGCAGTTTAGAGCCGGGTCGGACTTCACCCCTCCACTTT.

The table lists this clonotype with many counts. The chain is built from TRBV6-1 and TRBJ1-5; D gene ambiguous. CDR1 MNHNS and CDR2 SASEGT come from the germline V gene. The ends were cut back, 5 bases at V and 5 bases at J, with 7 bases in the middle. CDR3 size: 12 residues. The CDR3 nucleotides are TGTGCCAGCAGTCGGAAGGATCAGCCCCAGCATTTT. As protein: CASSRKDQPQHF.

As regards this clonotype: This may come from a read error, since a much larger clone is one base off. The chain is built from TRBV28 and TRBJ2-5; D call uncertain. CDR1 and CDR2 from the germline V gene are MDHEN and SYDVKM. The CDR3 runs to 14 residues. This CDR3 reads CASSPFTSVETEYF. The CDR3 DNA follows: TGTGCCAGCAGTCCCTTTACCAGCGTAGAGACCGAGTACTTC.

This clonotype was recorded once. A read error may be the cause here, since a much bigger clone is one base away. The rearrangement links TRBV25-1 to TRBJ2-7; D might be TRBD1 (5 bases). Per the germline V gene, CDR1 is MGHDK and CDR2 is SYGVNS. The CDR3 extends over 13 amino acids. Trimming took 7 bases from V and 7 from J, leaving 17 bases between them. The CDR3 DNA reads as TGTGCCAGCATCTCAGTGAATGCAGGGGAGCAGTACTTC. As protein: CASISVNAGEQYF.

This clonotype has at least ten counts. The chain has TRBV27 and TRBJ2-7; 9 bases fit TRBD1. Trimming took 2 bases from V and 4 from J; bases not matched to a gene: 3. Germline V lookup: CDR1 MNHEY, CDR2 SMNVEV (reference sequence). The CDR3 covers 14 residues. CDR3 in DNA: TGTGCCAGCAGTTTAAGGACAGGGGTTTACGAGCAGTACTTC. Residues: CASSLRTGVYEQYF.

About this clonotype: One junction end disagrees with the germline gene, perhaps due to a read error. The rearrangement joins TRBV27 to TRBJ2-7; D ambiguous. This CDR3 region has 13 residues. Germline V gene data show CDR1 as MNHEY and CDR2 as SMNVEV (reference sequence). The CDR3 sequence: CASSPTATYDQYF. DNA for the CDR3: TGTGCCAGCAGTCCGACGGCAACATACGATCAGTACTTC.

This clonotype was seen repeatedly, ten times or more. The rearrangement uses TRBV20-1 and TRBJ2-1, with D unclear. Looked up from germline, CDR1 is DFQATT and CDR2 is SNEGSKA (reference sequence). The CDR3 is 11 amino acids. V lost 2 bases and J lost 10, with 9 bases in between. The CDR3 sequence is CSARRTDEQFF. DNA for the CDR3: TGCAGTGCTAGACGGACGGACGAGCAGTTCTTC.

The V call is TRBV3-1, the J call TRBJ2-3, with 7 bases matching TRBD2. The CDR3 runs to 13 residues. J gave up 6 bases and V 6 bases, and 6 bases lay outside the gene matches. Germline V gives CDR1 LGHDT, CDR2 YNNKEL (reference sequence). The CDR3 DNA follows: TGTGCCAGCAGACGAGGACTAGGGGATACGCAGTATTTT. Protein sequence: CASRRGLGDTQYF.

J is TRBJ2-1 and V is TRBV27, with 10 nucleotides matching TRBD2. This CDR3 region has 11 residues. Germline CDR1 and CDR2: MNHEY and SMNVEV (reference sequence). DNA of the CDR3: TGTGCGAGCGGGGGGGACAATGAGCAGTTCTTC. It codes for CASGGDNEQFF.

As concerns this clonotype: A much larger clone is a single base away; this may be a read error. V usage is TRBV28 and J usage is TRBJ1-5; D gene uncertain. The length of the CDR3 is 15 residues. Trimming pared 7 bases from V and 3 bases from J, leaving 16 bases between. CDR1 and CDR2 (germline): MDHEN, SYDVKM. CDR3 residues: CASIRPGNHNQPQHF. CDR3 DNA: TGTGCCAGCATAAGACCCGGGAATCACAATCAGCCCCAGCATTTT.

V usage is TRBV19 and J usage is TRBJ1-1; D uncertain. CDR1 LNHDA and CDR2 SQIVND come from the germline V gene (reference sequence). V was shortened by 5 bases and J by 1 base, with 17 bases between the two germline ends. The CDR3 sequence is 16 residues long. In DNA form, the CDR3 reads TGTGCCAGTAGTTTAAAAGGCGCCGCCCGGAACACTGAAGCTTTCTTT. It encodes CASSLKGAARNTEAFF. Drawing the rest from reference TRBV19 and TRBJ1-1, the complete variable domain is DGGITQSPKYLFRKEGQNVTLSCEQNLNHDAMYWYRQDPGQGLRLIYYSQIVNDFQKGDIAEGYSVSREKKESFPLTVTSAQKNPTAFYLCASSLKGAARNTEAFFGQGTRLTVV.

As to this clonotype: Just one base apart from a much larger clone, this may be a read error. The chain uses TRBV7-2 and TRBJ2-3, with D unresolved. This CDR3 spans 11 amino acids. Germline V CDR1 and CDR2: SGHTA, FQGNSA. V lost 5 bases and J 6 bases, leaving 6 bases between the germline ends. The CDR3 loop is CASSTQDTQYF. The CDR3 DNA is TGTGCCAGCAGCACACAGGATACGCAGTATTTT.

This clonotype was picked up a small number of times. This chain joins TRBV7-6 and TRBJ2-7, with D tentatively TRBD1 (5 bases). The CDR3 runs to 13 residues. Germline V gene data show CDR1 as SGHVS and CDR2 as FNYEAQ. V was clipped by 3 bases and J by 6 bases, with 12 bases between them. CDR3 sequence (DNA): TGTGCCAGCAGCTTGGGGCCCGGGTTCGAGCAGTACTTC. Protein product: CASSLGPGFEQYF.

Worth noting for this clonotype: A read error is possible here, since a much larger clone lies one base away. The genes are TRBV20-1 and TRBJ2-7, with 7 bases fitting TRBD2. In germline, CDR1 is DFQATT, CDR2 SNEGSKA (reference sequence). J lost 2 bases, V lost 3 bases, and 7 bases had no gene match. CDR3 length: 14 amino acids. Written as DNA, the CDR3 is TGCAGTGCTAGGGCTCCGGGGAGGGCCTACGAGCAGTACTTC. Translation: CSARAPGRAYEQYF.

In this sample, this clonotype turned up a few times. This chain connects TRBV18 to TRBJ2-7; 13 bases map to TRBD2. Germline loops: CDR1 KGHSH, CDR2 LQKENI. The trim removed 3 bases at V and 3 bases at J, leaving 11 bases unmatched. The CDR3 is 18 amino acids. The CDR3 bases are TGTGCCAGCTCACCTTCCGGGACAGGACTAGCGGGAGACTACGAGCAGTACTTC. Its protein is CASSPSGTGLAGDYEQYF.

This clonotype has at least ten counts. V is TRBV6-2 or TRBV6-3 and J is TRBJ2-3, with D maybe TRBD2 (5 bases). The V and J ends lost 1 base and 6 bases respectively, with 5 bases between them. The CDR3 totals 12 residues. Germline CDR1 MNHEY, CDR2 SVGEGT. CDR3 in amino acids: CASSYWRDTQYF. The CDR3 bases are TGTGCCAGCAGTTACTGGAGGGATACGCAGTATTTT.

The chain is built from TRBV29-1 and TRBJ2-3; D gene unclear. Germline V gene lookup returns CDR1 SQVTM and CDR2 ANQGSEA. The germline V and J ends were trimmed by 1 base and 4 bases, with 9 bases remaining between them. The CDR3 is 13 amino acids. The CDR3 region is CSVEVSSADTQYF. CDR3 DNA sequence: TGCAGCGTTGAAGTTTCTAGTGCAGATACGCAGTATTTT.

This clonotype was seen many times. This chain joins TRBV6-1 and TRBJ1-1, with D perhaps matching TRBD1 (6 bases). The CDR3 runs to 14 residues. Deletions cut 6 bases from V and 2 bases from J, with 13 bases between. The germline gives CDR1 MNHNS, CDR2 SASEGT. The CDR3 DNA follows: TGTGCCAGCAGGCGGAGACAGGATAACACTGAAGCTTTCTTT. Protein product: CASRRRQDNTEAFF.